Sequencing of this T cell receptor (beta chain) was carried out in a study of cytomegalovirus exposure and HLA in healthy donors. Study-wide results and limits: Many donors carried some public TCRs, although rarity characterized most TCR sequences. Trimming of TCR beta V- and J-genes showed a link, identified in a later analysis, to a missense DCLRE1C variant. Later findings reportedly placed an Asian-associated ancestry cluster below the approximately 620-donor mean for N-insertions.

With 60 Vbeta and 13 Jbeta primers, the PCR was carried out. TCRdb keeps only in-frame clones here, not all; method: immunoSEQ multiplex PCR. The repertoire includes just over 150,000 clones, 80% to 90% of them detected once, and around 2% sits in the top ten. Unrecorded immune exposures were likely, despite nominal health at sampling. Germline lookup yields CDR1 PRHDT and CDR2 FYEKMQ (reference sequence). With 1 base removed from V and 1 base from J, the gap between germline ends came to 18 bases. This CDR3 is 18 amino acids long. Comments on this clone: What it binds is unknown.

The sequenced sample consisted of PBMCs. The chain recombines TRBV13 with TRBJ2-3; maybe TRBD1 (6 bases). This TCR was sampled from a woman aged 18-30 years in good health and CMV-seronegative. CDR3 region: CASSLDQGSGLGTDTQYF. As DNA, the CDR3 is TGTGCCAGCAGCTTAGATCAGGGGTCGGGATTAGGCACAGATACGCAGTATTTT.